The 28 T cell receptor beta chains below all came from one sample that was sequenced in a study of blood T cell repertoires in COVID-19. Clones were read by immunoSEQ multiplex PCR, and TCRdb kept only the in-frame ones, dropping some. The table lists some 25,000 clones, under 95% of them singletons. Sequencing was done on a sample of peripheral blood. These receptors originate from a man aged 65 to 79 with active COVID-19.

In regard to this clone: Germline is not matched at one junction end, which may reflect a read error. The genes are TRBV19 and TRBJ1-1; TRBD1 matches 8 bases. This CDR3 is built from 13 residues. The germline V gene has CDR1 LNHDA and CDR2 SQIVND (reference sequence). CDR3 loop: CASSIDRGTEAFF. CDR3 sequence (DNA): TGTGCCAGTAGCATAGACAGGGGCACTGAAGCTTTCTTT.

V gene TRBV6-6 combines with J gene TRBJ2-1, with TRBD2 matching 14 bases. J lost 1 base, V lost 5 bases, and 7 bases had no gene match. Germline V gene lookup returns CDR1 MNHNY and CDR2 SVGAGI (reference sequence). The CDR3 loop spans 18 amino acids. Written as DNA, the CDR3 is TGTGCCAGCAGTCCGGGACTAGCGGGAGAGAGGTCCTACAATGAGCAGTTCTTC. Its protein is CASSPGLAGERSYNEQFF.

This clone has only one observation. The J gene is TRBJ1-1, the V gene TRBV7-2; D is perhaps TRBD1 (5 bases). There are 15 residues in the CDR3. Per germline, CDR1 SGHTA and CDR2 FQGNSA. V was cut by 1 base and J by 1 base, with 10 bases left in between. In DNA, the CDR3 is TGTGCCAGCAGCTTAGAGGGGCTATCGAACACTGAAGCTTTCTTT. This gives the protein CASSLEGLSNTEAFF.

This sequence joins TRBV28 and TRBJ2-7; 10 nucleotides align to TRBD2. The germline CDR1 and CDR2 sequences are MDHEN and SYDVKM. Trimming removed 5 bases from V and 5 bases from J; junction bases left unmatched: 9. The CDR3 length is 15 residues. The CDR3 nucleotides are TGTGCCAGCAGTCTAATTAGCGGGGGGATGAACGAGCAGTACTTC. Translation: CASSLISGGMNEQYF.

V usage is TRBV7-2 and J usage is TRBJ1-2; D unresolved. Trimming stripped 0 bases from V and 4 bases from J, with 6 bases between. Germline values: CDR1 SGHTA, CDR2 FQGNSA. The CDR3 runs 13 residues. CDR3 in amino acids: CASSLATSYGYTF. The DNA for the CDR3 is TGTGCCAGCAGCTTAGCGACTTCCTATGGCTACACCTTC.

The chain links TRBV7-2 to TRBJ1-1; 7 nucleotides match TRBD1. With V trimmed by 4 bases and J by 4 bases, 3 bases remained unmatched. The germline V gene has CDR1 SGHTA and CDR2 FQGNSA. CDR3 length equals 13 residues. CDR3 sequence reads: CASSSDRATEAFF. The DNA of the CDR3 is TGTGCCAGCAGCTCCGACAGGGCCACTGAAGCTTTCTTT.

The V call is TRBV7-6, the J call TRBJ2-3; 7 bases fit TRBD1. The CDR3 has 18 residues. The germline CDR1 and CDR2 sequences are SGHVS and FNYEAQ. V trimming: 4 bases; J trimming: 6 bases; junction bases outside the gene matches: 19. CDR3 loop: CASSYTGPRQGLSDTQYF. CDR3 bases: TGTGCCAGCAGCTATACCGGGCCCCGACAGGGATTATCCGATACGCAGTATTTT.

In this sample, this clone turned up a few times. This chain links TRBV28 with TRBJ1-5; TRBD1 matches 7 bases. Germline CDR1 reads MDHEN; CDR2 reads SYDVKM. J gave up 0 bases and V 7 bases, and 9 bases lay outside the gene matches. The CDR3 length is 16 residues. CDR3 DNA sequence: TGTGCCAGCAATCCCCAGGGGGGCGGTAGCAATCAGCCCCAGCATTTT. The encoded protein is CASNPQGGGSNQPQHF. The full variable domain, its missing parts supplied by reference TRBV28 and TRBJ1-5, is DVKVTQSSRYLVKRTGEKVFLECVQDMDHENMFWYRQDPGLGLRLIYFSYDVKMKEKGDIPEGYSVSREKKERFSLILESASTNQTSMYLCASNPQGGGSNQPQHFGDGTRLSIL.

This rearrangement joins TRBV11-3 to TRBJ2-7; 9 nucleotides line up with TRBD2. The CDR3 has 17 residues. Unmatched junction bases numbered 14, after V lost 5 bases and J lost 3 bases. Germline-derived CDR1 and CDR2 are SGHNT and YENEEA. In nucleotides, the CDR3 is TGTGCCAGCAGCCAACAAGGTGCGAGCGGGGGGTACTACGAGCAGTACTTC. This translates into CASSQQGASGGYYEQYF. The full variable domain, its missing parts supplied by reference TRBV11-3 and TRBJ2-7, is EAGVVQSPRYKIIEKKQPVAFWCNPISGHNTLYWYLQNLGQGPELLIRYENEEAVDDSQLPKDRFSAERLKGVDSTLKIQPAELGDSAVYLCASSQQGASGGYYEQYFGPGTRLTVT.

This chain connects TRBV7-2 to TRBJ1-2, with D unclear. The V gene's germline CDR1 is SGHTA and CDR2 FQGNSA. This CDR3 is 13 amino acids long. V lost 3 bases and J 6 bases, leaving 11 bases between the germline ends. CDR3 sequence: CASSFTVTDGYTF. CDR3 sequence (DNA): TGTGCCAGCAGCTTCACAGTTACGGATGGCTACACCTTC. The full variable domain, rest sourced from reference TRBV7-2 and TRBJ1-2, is GAGVSQSPSNKVTEKGKDVELRCDPISGHTALYWYRQSLGQGLEFLIYFQGNSAPDKSGLPSDRFSAERTGGSVSTLTIQRTQQEDSAVYLCASSFTVTDGYTFGSGTRLTVV.

In DNA form, the CDR3 reads TGTGCCAGCAGCCAAGGCCAAACAGGGAAGAGTGAAGCTTTCTTT. It specifies CASSQGQTGKSEAFF. The chain links TRBV4-2 to TRBJ1-1; tentative D call: TRBD1 (6 bases). The CDR3 totals 15 residues. V was shortened by 1 base and J by 7 bases, with 16 bases between the two germline ends. In germline, CDR1 is LGHNA, CDR2 YNFKEQ.

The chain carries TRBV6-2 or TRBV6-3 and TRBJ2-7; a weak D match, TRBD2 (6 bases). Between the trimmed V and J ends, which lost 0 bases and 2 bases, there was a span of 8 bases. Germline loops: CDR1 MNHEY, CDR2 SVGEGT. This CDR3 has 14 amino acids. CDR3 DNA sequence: TGTGCCAGCAGTTACTCGGCGGGGACCTACGAGCAGTACTTC. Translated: CASSYSAGTYEQYF.

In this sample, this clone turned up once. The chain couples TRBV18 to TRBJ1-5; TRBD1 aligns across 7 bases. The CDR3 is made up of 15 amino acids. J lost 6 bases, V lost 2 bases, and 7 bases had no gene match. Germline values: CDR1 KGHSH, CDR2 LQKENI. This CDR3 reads CASSPIGQGGQPQHF. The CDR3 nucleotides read TGTGCCAGCTCACCAATCGGCCAGGGGGGTCAGCCCCAGCATTTT. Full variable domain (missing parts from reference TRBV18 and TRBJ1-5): NAGVMQNPRHLVRRRGQEARLRCSPMKGHSHVYWYRQLPEEGLKFMVYLQKENIIDESGMPKERFSAEFPKEGPSILRIQQVVRGDSAAYFCASSPIGQGGQPQHFGDGTRLSIL.

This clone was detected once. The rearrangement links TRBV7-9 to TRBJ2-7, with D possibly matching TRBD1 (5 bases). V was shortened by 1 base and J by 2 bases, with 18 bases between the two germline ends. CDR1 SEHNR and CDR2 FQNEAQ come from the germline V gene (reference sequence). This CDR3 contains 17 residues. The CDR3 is CASSLGSSTVWPYEQYF. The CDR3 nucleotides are TGTGCCAGCAGCTTAGGTTCCTCGACAGTCTGGCCCTACGAGCAGTACTTC.

The CDR3 region is CASSESWTGGYTQYF. The CDR3 DNA is TGCGCCAGCAGTGAGTCGTGGACAGGGGGCTATACGCAGTATTTT. The chain uses TRBV10-2 and TRBJ2-3; 11 bases align to TRBD1. Germline CDR1 is WSHSY and CDR2 is SAAADI. The CDR3 runs 15 residues. V lost 0 bases, J lost 7 bases, and 3 bases stayed unmatched.

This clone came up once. CDR3 coding DNA: TGCGCCAGCAGCCAATTTGACTACACAGATACGCAGTATTTT. Its protein product is CASSQFDYTDTQYF. The V gene is TRBV4-3, the J gene TRBJ2-3, with D tentatively TRBD2 (5 bases). Germline V CDR1 and CDR2: LGHNA, YSLEER. The germline V and J ends were trimmed by 2 bases and 2 bases, with 8 bases remaining between them. CDR3 size: 14 residues.

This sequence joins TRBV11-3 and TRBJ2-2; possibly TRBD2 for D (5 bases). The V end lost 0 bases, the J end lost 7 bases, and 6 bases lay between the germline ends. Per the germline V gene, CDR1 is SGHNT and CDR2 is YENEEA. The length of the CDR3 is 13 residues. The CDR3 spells CASSLERVGELFF. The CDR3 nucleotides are TGTGCCAGCAGCTTAGAGCGGGTCGGGGAGCTGTTTTTT.

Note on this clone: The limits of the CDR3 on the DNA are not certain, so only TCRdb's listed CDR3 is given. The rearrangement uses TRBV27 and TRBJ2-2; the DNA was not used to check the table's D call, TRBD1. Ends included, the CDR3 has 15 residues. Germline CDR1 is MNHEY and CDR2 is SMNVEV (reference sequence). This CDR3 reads CASSFLAANTGELFF.

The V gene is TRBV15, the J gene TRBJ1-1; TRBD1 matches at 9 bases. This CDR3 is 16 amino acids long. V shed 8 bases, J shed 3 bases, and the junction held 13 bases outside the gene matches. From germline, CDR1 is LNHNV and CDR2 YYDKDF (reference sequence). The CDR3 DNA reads TGTGCCACCCAAAACAGGGGGCGATTAAGGGACACTGAAGCTTTCTTT. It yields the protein CATQNRGRLRDTEAFF.

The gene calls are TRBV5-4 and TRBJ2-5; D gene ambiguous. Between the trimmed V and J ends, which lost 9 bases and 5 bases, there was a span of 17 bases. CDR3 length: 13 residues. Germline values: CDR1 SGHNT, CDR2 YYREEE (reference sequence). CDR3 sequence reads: CATTFGFGETQYF. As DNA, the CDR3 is TGTGCCACCACCTTCGGGTTTGGGGAGACCCAGTACTTC.

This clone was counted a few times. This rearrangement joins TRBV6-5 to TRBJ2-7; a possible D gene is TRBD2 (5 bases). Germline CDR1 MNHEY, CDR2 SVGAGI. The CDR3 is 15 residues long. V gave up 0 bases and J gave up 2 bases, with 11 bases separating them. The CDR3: CASSYSTGRPYEQYF. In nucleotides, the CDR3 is TGTGCCAGCAGTTACTCAACGGGAAGGCCCTACGAGCAGTACTTC.

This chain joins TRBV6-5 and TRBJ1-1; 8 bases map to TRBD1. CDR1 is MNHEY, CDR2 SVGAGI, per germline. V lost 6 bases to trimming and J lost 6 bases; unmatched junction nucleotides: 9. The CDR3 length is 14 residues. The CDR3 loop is CASRPQGAVAEAFF. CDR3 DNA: TGTGCCAGCAGACCCCAGGGGGCCGTCGCTGAAGCTTTCTTT.

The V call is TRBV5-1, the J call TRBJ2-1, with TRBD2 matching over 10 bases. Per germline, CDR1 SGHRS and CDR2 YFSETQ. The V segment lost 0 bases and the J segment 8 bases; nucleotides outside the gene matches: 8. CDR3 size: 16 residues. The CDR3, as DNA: TGCGCCAGCAGCTTGGGGGCCGGGACTAGCGTAGATGAGCAGTTCTTC. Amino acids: CASSLGAGTSVDEQFF.

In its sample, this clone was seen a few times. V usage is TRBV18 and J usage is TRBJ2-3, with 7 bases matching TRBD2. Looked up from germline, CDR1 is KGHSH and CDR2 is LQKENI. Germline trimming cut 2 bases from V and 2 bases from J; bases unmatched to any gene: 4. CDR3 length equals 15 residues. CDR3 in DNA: TGTGCCAGCTCACCAACACGGGGGGTCACAGATACGCAGTATTTT. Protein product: CASSPTRGVTDTQYF.

The CDR3 DNA follows: TGTGCCAGTAGGGGACAGGGGGACAACTATGGCTACACCTTC. It is translated as CASRGQGDNYGYTF. The chain carries TRBV19 and TRBJ1-2; 11 bases are a match to TRBD1. The CDR3 runs to 14 residues. V trimming: 6 bases; J trimming: 2 bases; junction bases outside the gene matches: 2. CDR1 is LNHDA and CDR2 is SQIVND in the germline V gene (reference sequence).

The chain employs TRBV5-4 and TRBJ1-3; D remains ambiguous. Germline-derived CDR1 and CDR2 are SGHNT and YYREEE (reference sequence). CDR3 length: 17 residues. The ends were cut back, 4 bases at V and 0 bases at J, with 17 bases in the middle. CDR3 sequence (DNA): TGTGCCAGCAGCGTAGAACCGGGATGGACCTCTGGAAACACCATATATTTT. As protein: CASSVEPGWTSGNTIYF.

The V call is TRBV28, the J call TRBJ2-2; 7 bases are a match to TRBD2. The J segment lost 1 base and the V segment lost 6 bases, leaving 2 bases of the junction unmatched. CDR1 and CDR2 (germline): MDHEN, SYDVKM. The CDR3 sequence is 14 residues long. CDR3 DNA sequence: TGTGCCAGCAGACCGGGGGGGAACACCGGGGAGCTGTTTTTT. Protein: CASRPGGNTGELFF.

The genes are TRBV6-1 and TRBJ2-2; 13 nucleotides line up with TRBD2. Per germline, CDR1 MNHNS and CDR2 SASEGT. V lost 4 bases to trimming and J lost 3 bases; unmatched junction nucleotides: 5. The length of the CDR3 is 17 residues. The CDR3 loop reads CASSGLAGGPDTGELFF. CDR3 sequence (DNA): TGTGCCAGCAGTGGACTAGCGGGAGGCCCCGACACCGGGGAGCTGTTTTTT.